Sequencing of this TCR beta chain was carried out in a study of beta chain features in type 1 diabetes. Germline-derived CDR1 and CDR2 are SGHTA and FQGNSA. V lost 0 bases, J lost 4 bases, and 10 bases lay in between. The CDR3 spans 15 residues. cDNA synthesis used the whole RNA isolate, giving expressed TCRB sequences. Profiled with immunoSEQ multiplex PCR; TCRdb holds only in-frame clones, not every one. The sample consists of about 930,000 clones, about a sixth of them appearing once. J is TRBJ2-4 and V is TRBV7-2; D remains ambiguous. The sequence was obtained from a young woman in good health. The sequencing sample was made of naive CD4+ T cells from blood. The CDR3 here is CASSLAPQIKNIQYF. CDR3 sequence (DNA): TGTGCCAGCAGCTTAGCCCCTCAGATTAAAAACATTCAGTACTTC.